This T cell receptor (beta chain) was documented in a study of cytomegalovirus exposure and HLA in healthy donors (dated 2017 in TCRdb). Background on the whole study: A later analysis indicated that the 95 to 150 validation repertoires were generated on the platform also employed for the approximately 690 repertoires of the first cohort. The study aimed to test whether signatures of past pathogen exposure could be identified by cataloging public T cell receptors. To predict cytomegalovirus infection status, the study brought together high-throughput TCR immunosequencing, statistical association of individual TCRs with disease status, and machine learning. A separate validation cohort of 100 to 150 different subjects was used in addition to the approximately 700-subject first cohort.

For CDR1 and CDR2, the germline V gene lists MDHEN and SYDVKM. The germline ends are 17 bases apart after V is trimmed by 11 bases and J by 2 bases. The CDR3 goes from the cysteine to the phenylalanine over 14 residues. Only the CDR3 portion is preserved as DNA: 42 bases, with reading frame beginning at the first base. Beyond this particular receptor, the publication reports: Most TCR sequences were seen in very few donors, while some public TCRs were found in many individuals. A later analysis had no HLA typing for the validation cohort, so co-occurrence there was scored across all 110 or so repertoires. The classifier was reported to diagnose cytomegalovirus status with high specificity and sensitivity in both the original cohort and the validation cohort. Subsequent analysis determined that TCRs grouped into clusters in the first cohort also showed a tendency toward co-occurrence across the roughly 130 validation repertoires, and 85% to 95% of cluster scores exceeded 0. The study listed 150 to 200 TCR beta chains as associated with cytomegalovirus. In vitro tests confirmed that a few of the cytomegalovirus-associated TCR beta chains recognize cytomegalovirus antigens. The authors suggested that the approach could potentially be generalized to other disease states and immunological phenotypes.

The library was produced with the immunoSEQ multiplex PCR assay. On the authors' methods: A statistical classification framework was built for diagnosing cytomegalovirus status from the catalog of TCR beta chain sequences. TCRdb limited this immuneACCESS table to in-frame rearrangements with V and J called. A share of clones is missing; checked studies link under half to unresolved V genes, and the rest is unexplained. That table gives V, J and clone size, and the DNA gave D and trimming. For this sample the table gives tens of thousands of clones, of which around 96% were detected only once. 0.78% of the sample is in the top ten clones. The donors belonged to the validation cohort of approximately 130 subjects, which was separate from the roughly 670-subject first cohort. With regard to this clone: There is no known antigen for this receptor. Base qualities are not at hand, and no much larger clone is one base apart.

Sequenced input: PBMCs. The chain links TRBV28 with TRBJ2-3, and the D gene may be TRBD1, 6 bases matching. The TCR was taken from a man between 18 and 35 years old in good health and CMV-seronegative. The DNA sequence reads TGTGCCTCCGATGGGGGCGGAAACACAGATACGCAGTATTTT. This yields the protein CASDGGGNTDTQYF. Here the CDR3 is joined to the reference TRBV28 and TRBJ2-3 genes, and the full variable domain is: DVKVTQSSRYLVKRTGEKVFLECVQDMDHENMFWYRQDPGLGLRLIYFSYDVKMKEKGDIPEGYSVSREKKERFSLILESASTNQTSMYLCASDGGGNTDTQYFGPGTRLTVL.